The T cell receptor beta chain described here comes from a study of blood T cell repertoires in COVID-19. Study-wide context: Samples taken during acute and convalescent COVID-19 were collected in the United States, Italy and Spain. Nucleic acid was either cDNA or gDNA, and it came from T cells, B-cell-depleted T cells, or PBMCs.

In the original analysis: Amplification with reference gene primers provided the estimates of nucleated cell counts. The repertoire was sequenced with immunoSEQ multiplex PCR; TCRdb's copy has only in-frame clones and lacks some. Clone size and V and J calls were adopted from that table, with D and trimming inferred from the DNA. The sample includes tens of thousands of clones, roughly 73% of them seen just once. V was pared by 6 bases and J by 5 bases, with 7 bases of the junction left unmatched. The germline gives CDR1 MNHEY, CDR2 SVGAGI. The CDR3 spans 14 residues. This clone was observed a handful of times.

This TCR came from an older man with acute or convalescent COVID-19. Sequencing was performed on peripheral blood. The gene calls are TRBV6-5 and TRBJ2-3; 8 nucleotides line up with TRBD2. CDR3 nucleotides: TGTGCCAGCAGCCTACGACTAGCGAAAGATACGCAGTATTTT. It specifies CASSLRLAKDTQYF.